The present entry profiles one T cell receptor (beta chain) with its context. Method: immunoSEQ multiplex PCR; TCRdb's copy keeps in-frame clones and lacks some. The data show around 260,000 clones, around 86% seen once. This entry belongs to a study of blood T cell repertoires in COVID-19. Study-wide background: The study drew acute and convalescent COVID-19 samples from the United States, Italy and Spain. Nucleic acid was either cDNA or gDNA, and it came from T cells, B-cell-depleted T cells, or PBMCs.

CDR3 size: 15 residues. CDR1 is SGHAT and CDR2 is FQNNGV in the germline V gene. Trimming took off 2 bases at V and 1 base at J, with 9 bases between the two ends. The rearrangement uses TRBV11-2 and TRBJ1-5; no firm D call. The clonotype originates from a man between 18 and 35 years old with active or convalescent COVID-19. The sample taken for sequencing was peripheral blood. The CDR3 loop reads CASSLNVQSNQPQHF. Written as DNA, the CDR3 is TGTGCCAGCAGCTTAAACGTACAAAGCAATCAGCCCCAGCATTTT. Supplemented by reference TRBV11-2 and TRBJ1-5, the full variable domain reads EAGVAQSPRYKIIEKRQSVAFWCNPISGHATLYWYQQILGQGPKLLIQFQNNGVVDDSQLPKDRFSAERLKGVDSTLKIQPAKLEDSAVYLCASSLNVQSNQPQHFGDGTRLSIL.